What follows describes a single TCR beta chain. It lacks a known antigen. Per-nucleotide qualities are absent, and no much larger clonotype sits a single base away. The sample comes from a study of T cell changes during pregnancy in multiple sclerosis (dated by TCRdb to between 2019 and 2020). In terms of the full investigation: In women with multiple sclerosis, the researchers looked at how the T cell repertoire shifted as pregnancy progressed.

Cut back by 0 bases and 6 bases, the V and J ends lie 13 bases apart. According to the germline V gene, CDR1 reads SGHRS and CDR2 reads YFSETQ. The CDR3 spans 15 residues, from the cysteine through the phenylalanine. The retained sequence is limited to the CDR3, 45 bases, with the frame set at the first base. Library preparation used the immunoSEQ multiplex PCR assay. Not all clones reach the TCRdb copy of this immuneACCESS table, which keeps in-frame sequences only. Checked studies attribute under half of the gap to unresolved V genes and leave the rest unexplained. The sample yields tens of thousands of clones; roughly nine tenths were counted once. Of the sample, around 11% falls within the top ten clones.

The clonotype was recovered from a female donor with multiple sclerosis, enrolled in a pregnancy study. The rearrangement joined TRBV5-1 to TRBJ2-1; no D gene call is confident. The source was CD8+ T cells from peripheral blood mononuclear cells, collected before pregnancy. The CDR3 corresponds to CASSLVELPTNEQFF. The DNA sequence follows: TGCGCCAGCAGCTTGGTCGAGCTTCCTACCAATGAGCAGTTCTTC.